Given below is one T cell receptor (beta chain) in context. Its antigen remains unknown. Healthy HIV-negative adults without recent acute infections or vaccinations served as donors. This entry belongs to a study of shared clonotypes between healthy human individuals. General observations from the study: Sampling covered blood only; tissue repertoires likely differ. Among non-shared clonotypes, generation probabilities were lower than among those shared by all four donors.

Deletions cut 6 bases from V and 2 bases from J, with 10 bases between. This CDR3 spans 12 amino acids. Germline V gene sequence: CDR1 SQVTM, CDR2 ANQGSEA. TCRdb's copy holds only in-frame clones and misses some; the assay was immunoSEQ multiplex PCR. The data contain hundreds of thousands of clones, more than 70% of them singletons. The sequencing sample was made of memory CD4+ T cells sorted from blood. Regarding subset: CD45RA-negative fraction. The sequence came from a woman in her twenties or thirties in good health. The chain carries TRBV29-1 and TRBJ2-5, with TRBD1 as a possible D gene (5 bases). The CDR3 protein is CSVYRPQETQYF. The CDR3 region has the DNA TGCAGCGTATACAGGCCTCAAGAGACCCAGTACTTC.